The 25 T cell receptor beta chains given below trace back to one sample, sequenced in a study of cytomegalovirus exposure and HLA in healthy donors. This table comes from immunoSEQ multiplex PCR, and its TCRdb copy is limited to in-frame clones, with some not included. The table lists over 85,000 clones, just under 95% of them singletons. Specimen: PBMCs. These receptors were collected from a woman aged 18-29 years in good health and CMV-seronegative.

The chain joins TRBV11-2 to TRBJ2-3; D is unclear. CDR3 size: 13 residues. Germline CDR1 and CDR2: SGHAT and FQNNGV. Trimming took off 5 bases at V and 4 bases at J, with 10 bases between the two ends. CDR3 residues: CASSPTPSDTQYF. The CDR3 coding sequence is TGTGCCAGCAGCCCCACTCCTTCAGATACGCAGTATTTT.

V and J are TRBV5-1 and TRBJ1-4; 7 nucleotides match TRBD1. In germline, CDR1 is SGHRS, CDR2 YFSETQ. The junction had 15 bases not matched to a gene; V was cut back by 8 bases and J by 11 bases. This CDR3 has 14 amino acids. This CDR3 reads CARLLDRAAMKLFF. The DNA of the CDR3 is TGCGCCAGGCTACTTGACAGGGCGGCCATGAAACTGTTTTTT.

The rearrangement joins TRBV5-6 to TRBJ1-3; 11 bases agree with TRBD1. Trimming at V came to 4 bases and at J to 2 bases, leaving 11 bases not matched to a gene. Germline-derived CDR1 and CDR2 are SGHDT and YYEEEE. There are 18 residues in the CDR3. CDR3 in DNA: TGTGCCAGCAGCCCAGACTCCGGGACAGGGGGAACTGGAAACACCATATATTTT. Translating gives CASSPDSGTGGTGNTIYF. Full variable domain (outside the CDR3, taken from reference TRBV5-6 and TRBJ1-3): DAGVTQSPTHLIKTRGQQVTLRCSPKSGHDTVSWYQQALGQGPQFIFQYYEEEERQRGNFPDRFSGHQFPNYSSELNVNALLLGDSALYLCASSPDSGTGGTGNTIYFGEGSWLTVV.

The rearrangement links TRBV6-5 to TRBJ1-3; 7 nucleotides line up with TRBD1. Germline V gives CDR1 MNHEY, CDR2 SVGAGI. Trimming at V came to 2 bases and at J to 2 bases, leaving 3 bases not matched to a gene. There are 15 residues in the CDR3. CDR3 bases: TGTGCCAGCAGTTACCAGGGGGTGGCTGGAAACACCATATATTTT. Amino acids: CASSYQGVAGNTIYF.

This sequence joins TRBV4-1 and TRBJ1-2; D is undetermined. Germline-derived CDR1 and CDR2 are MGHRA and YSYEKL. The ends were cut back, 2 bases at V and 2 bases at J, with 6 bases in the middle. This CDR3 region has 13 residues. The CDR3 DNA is TGCGCCAGCAGCCAAACAGTGAACTATGGCTACACCTTC. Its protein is CASSQTVNYGYTF.

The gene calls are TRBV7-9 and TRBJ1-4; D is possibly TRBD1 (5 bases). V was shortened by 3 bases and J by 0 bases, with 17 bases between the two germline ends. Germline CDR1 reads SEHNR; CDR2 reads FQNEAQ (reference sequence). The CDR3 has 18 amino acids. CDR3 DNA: TGTGCCAGCAGCTTCGTTGGAACAGGAATCGCAACTAATGAAAAACTGTTTTTT. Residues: CASSFVGTGIATNEKLFF.

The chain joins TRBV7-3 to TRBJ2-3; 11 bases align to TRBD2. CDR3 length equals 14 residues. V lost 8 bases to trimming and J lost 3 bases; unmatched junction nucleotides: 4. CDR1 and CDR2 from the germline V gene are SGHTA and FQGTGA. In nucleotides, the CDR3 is TGTGCCAGCTCACTAGCGGGGGTGACAGATACGCAGTATTTT. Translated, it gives CASSLAGVTDTQYF.

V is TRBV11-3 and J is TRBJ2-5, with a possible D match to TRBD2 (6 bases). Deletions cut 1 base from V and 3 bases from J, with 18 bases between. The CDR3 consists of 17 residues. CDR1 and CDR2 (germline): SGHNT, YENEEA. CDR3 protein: CASSLGTGVLVEETQYF. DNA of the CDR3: TGTGCCAGCAGCTTAGGTACGGGGGTTTTGGTTGAAGAGACCCAGTACTTC.

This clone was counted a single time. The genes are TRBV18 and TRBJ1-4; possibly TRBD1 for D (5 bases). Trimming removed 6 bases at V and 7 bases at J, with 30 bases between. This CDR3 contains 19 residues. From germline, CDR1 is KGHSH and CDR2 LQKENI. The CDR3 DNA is TGTGCCAGCTCGCAGATCTCCGGGACTAGCCCGGTCCCGGGTGAAAAACTGTTTTTT. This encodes CASSQISGTSPVPGEKLFF. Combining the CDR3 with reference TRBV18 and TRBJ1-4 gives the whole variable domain NAGVMQNPRHLVRRRGQEARLRCSPMKGHSHVYWYRQLPEEGLKFMVYLQKENIIDESGMPKERFSAEFPKEGPSILRIQQVVRGDSAAYFCASSQISGTSPVPGEKLFFGSGTQLSVL.

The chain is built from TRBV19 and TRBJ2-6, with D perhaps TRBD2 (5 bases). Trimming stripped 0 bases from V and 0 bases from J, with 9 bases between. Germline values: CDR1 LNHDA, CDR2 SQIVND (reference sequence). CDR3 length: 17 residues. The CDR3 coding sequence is TGTGCCAGTAGTATAGATTGGGCGGGCTCTGGGGCCAACGTCCTGACTTTC. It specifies CASSIDWAGSGANVLTF.

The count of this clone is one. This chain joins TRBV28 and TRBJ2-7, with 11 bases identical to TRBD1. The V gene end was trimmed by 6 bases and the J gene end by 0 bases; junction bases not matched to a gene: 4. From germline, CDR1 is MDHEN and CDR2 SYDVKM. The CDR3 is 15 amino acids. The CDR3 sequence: CASRSGQGGSYEQYF. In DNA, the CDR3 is TGTGCCAGCAGGTCGGGACAGGGGGGCTCCTACGAGCAGTACTTC.

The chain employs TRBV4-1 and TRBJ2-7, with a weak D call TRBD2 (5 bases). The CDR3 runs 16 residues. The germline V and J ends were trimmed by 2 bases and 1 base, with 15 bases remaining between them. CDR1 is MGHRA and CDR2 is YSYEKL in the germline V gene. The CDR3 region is CASSQYGEPSSYEQYF. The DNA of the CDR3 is TGCGCCAGCAGCCAATACGGGGAGCCGTCATCCTACGAGCAGTACTTC.

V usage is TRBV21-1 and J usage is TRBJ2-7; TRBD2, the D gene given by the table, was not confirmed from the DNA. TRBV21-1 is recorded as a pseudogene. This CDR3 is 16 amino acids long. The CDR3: CASSKPTSGGSYEQYF. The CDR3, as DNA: TGTGCCAGCAGCAAGCCAACTAGCGGGGGCTCCTACGAGCAGTACTTC.

CDR3 protein: CASSYERGSSFYEQYF. CDR3 DNA sequence: TGTGCCAGCAGTTACGAGCGGGGAAGTTCTTTTTACGAGCAGTACTTC. The chain has TRBV6-5 and TRBJ2-7, with TRBD2 identical over 7 bases. The junction had 11 bases not matched to a gene; V was cut back by 2 bases and J by 4 bases. CDR3 length: 16 residues. Germline V CDR1 and CDR2: MNHEY, SVGAGI.

CDR3 DNA: TGTGCCAGCTGGACTAGCGGGGGAGCCACCGGGGAGCTGTTTTTT. Translated: CASWTSGGATGELFF. The chain joins TRBV6-4 to TRBJ2-2; the match to TRBD2 covers 13 bases. The CDR3 runs to 15 residues. Germline CDR1 reads MRHNA; CDR2 reads SNTAGT. The junction had 4 bases not matched to a gene; V was cut back by 8 bases and J by 4 bases.

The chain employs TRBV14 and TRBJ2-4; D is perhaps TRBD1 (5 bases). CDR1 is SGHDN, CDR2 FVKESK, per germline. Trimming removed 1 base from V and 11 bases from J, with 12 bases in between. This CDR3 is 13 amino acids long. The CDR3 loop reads CASSQGDRRVQYF. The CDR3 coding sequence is TGTGCCAGCAGCCAAGGTGACAGAAGGGTTCAGTACTTC.

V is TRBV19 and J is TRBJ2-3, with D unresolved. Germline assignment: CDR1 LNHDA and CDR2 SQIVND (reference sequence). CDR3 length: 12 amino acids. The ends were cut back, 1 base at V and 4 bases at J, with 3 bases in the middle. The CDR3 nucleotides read TGTGCCAGTAGTATAGCGGCAGATACGCAGTATTTT. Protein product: CASSIAADTQYF. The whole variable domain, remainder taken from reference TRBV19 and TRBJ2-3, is DGGITQSPKYLFRKEGQNVTLSCEQNLNHDAMYWYRQDPGQGLRLIYYSQIVNDFQKGDIAEGYSVSREKKESFPLTVTSAQKNPTAFYLCASSIAADTQYFGPGTRLTVL.

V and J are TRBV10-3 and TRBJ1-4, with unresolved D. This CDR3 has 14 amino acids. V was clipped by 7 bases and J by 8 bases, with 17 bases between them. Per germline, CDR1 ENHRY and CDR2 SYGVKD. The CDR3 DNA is TGTGCCATCAAGGCGGGCCCCGAAAGGGAAAAACTGTTTTTT. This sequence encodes CAIKAGPEREKLFF.

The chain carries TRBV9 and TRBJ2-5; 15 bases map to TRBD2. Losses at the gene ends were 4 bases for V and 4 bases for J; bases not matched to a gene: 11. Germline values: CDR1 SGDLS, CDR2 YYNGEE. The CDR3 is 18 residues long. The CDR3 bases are TGTGCCAGCAGCAGGTCGGGACTAGCGGGGGGCGGGATAGAGACCCAGTACTTC. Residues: CASSRSGLAGGGIETQYF.

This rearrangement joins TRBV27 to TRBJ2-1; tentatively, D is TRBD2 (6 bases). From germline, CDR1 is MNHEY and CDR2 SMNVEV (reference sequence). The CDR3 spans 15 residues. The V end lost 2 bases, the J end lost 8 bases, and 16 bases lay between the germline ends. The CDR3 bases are TGTGCCAGCAGTTTACGCGACGGGAGTAGCTATGAGCAGTTCTTC. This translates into CASSLRDGSSYEQFF.

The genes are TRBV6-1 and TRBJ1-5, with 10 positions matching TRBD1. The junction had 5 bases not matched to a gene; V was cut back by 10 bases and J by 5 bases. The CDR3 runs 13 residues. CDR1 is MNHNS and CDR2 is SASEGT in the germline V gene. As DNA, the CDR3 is TGTGCCATCTCCGGGACAGGGGATCAGCCCCAGCATTTT. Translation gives CAISGTGDQPQHF.

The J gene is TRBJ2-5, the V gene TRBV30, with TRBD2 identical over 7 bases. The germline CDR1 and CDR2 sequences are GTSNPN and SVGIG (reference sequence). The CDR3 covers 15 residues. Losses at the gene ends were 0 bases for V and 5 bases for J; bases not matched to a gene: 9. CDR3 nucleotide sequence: TGTGCCTGGAGTGTGGCAGCGGGGCCGGGGGAGACCCAGTACTTC. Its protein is CAWSVAAGPGETQYF.

In DNA form, the CDR3 reads TGCGCCAGCAGCCTTACCGGGGGGGCTGCAGCCAAAAACATTCAGTACTTC. This codes for CASSLTGGAAAKNIQYF. The chain employs TRBV5-1 and TRBJ2-4; 8 bases match TRBD2. This CDR3 contains 17 residues. Germline V CDR1 and CDR2: SGHRS, YFSETQ. V gave up 4 bases and J gave up 0 bases; unmatched junction bases: 9.

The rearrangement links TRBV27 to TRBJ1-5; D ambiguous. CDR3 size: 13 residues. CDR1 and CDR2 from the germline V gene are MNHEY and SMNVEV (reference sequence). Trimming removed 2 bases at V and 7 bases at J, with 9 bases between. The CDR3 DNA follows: TGTGCCAGCAGTTTAGGTCGGGAGCAGCCCCAGCATTTT. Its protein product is CASSLGREQPQHF.

CDR3: CASSLYSETQYF. The CDR3 region has the DNA TGTGCCAGCAGCTTATATTCAGAGACCCAGTACTTC. The chain has TRBV7-9 and TRBJ2-5; no definite D call. CDR3 length: 12 residues. Trimming pared 2 bases from V and 4 bases from J, leaving 5 bases between. Per germline, CDR1 SEHNR and CDR2 FQNEAQ (reference sequence).